The text below deals with one TCR beta chain. Its cognate antigen is unknown. V lost 1 base and J lost 1; bases outside the gene matches: 6. Germline lookup yields CDR1 LGHNA and CDR2 YSLEER. This CDR3 is built from 17 residues. This specimen belongs to a study of Ad26.COV2.S vaccination and SARS-CoV-2 variants. Study as a whole: A participant enrolled in the COV1001 Ad26.COV2.S trial arm provided the sample. Ad26.COV2.S shots went into the muscle once or twice, 56 days apart.

General observations from the study: Measures of TCR breadth and depth may have fallen short of total T cell responses. Measurement of non-spike TCR breadth gave similar results in vaccine and placebo recipients.

TCRdb keeps only in-frame clones here, not all; method: immunoSEQ multiplex PCR. Found here are around 400,000 clones, around 90% of them singletons; the top ten hold 12%. The treatment here: some 19 received Ad26.COV2.S at low or high dose, single or two shots; about 5 received placebo; per-sample allocation not given. Sampling happened 63 days after the first vaccine or placebo injection. The material was peripheral blood, obtained in a trial of Ad26.COV2.S vaccine versus placebo. The gene calls are TRBV4-3 and TRBJ2-3, with 9 bases lining up with TRBD1. The clonotype comes from a person aged 18 to 59 who received the Ad26.COV2.S COVID-19 vaccine or a placebo. This CDR3 reads CASSQVTGTGRTDTQYF. CDR3 nucleotide sequence: TGCGCCAGCAGCCAAGTCACCGGGACAGGGCGCACAGATACGCAGTATTTT.